The 2 T cell receptor beta chains given below trace back to one sample, sequenced in a study of beta chain features in type 1 diabetes. The sequenced template was cDNA made from the entire isolated RNA. Sequencing was performed with immunoSEQ multiplex PCR; in TCRdb, only in-frame clones are kept and a portion is missing. The sample includes 300,000 to 400,000 clones, under 8.5% of them seen just once. Source material: central memory CD4+ T cells from blood. These receptors were taken from a woman aged 18-29 years in good health.

A remark on this clone: Other DNA sequences from this sample encode an identical CDR3 as well. The genes are TRBV28 and TRBJ2-7; 8 bases map to TRBD1. This CDR3 has 13 residues. Looked up from germline, CDR1 is MDHEN and CDR2 is SYDVKM. Trimming at V came to 6 bases and at J to 3 bases, leaving 4 bases not matched to a gene. This chain's CDR3 is CASSSGGYYEQYF. CDR3 in DNA: TGTGCCAGCAGCTCAGGGGGCTACTACGAGCAGTACTTC. Full variable domain (missing parts from reference TRBV28 and TRBJ2-7): DVKVTQSSRYLVKRTGEKVFLECVQDMDHENMFWYRQDPGLGLRLIYFSYDVKMKEKGDIPEGYSVSREKKERFSLILESASTNQTSMYLCASSSGGYYEQYFGPGTRLTVT.

This chain links TRBV28 with TRBJ2-5; D is unclear. Germline CDR1 MDHEN, CDR2 SYDVKM. This CDR3 comprises 14 residues. Trimming stripped 5 bases from V and 5 bases from J, with 15 bases between. CDR3 sequence reads: CASSALFLKETQYF. Written as DNA, the CDR3 is TGTGCCAGCAGTGCGCTGTTCCTCAAGGAGACCCAGTACTTC.